Following are 17 T cell receptor beta chains from one sample sequenced in a study of T cells after yellow fever vaccination. TCRdb re-called the 5' RACE reads with MiXCR, one entry per CDR3 protein. Here the sample spans about 330,000 distinct CDR3 sequences, about 7.8% being singletons. This material consisted of PBMCs, taken roughly 46 days after the first yellow fever vaccination. Every receptor here comes from a man younger than 35 who received the YFV17D yellow fever vaccine.

At least ten counts were recorded for this clonotype. The CDR3 here is CASSPQSTNTEAFF. The CDR3 coding sequence is TGTGCCAGCAGCCCGCAATCTACGAACACTGAAGCTTTCTTT. The rearrangement uses TRBV7-3 and TRBJ1-1; D remains unclear. CDR3 length: 14 residues. CDR1 and CDR2 (germline): SGHTA, FQGTGA. V lost 5 bases, J lost 1 base, and 11 bases lay in between.

This clonotype has a handful of counts. This sequence joins TRBV20-1 and TRBJ1-2, with a weak D call TRBD1 (5 bases). Germline CDR1 and CDR2: DFQATT and SNEGSKA (reference sequence). The V gene lost 5 bases and the J gene lost 2 bases, with 12 bases spanning the gap. This CDR3 has 13 residues. CDR3 bases: TGCAGTGCTGGATCCGGGACGAACTATGGCTACACCTTC. It codes for CSAGSGTNYGYTF.

The rearrangement joins TRBV20-1 to TRBJ1-4; D is undetermined. Germline CDR1 is DFQATT and CDR2 is SNEGSKA (reference sequence). Trimming took 6 bases from V and 11 from J, leaving 16 bases between them. The CDR3 consists of 12 residues. The DNA of the CDR3 is TGCAGTGCCATAGAAGGAGGGCTGAAACTGTTTTTT. Its protein product is CSAIEGGLKLFF.

V is TRBV7-9 and J is TRBJ2-2; D is ambiguous. V was trimmed by 5 bases and J by 9 bases, leaving 10 bases between them. CDR1 is SEHNR and CDR2 is FQNEAQ in the germline V gene (reference sequence). This CDR3 contains 12 residues. As DNA, the CDR3 is TGTGCCAGCAGCCTTCTCGCCAGGGAGCTGTTTTTT. Translation: CASSLLARELFF. Full variable domain (remainder filled in from reference TRBV7-9 and TRBJ2-2): DTGVSQNPRHKITKRGQNVTFRCDPISEHNRLYWYRQTLGQGPEFLTYFQNEAQLEKSRLLSDRFSAERPKGSFSTLEIQRTEQGDSAMYLCASSLLARELFFGEGSRLTVL.

The chain has TRBV30 and TRBJ1-6, with D unclear. This CDR3 contains 16 residues. From germline, CDR1 is GTSNPN and CDR2 SVGIG (reference sequence). Trimming shortened V by 5 bases and J by 0 bases, and 14 bases separated the two germline ends. The chain's CDR3 is CAWRITPSSYNSPLHF. The CDR3 bases are TGTGCCTGGCGAATTACTCCCAGCTCCTATAATTCACCCCTCCACTTT.

This clonotype was found a few times. The chain carries TRBV6-1 and TRBJ1-3; 9 positions match TRBD1. This CDR3 spans 16 amino acids. Germline V gives CDR1 MNHNS, CDR2 SASEGT. J gave up 0 bases and V 7 bases, and 7 bases lay outside the gene matches. CDR3 sequence: CASNLQGANSGNTIYF. The CDR3 region has the DNA TGTGCCAGCAACCTACAGGGGGCAAACTCTGGAAACACCATATATTTT.

This chain uses TRBV27 with TRBJ2-7; 10 bases match TRBD1. Unmatched junction bases numbered 8, after V lost 8 bases and J lost 7 bases. This CDR3 has 13 residues. Germline CDR1 MNHEY, CDR2 SMNVEV (reference sequence). CDR3 sequence reads: CASGRQGAWEQYF. In DNA form, the CDR3 reads TGTGCCAGCGGAAGACAGGGGGCGTGGGAGCAGTACTTC.

The chain is built from TRBV5-6 and TRBJ2-5; D call uncertain. The CDR3 sequence is 14 residues long. Trimming took 3 bases from V and 5 from J, leaving 14 bases between them. From germline, CDR1 is SGHDT and CDR2 YYEEEE. The CDR3 sequence: CASSSLSARETQYF. The CDR3 DNA sequence: TGTGCCAGCAGCTCCCTCTCTGCCCGTGAGACCCAGTACTTC.

This clonotype was counted ten times or more. This chain uses TRBV12-3 or TRBV12-4 with TRBJ1-4; TRBD1 matches at 12 bases. After removal of 6 bases from V and 7 bases from J, the junction contained 9 bases not matched to a gene. The CDR3 runs to 16 residues. The CDR3 reads CASSPLPGQGAEKLFF. CDR3 DNA: TGTGCCAGCAGCCCACTACCGGGACAGGGGGCTGAAAAACTGTTTTTT.

V is TRBV4-1 and J is TRBJ2-2; 9 bases align to TRBD2. The CDR3 totals 17 residues. The germline CDR1 and CDR2 sequences are MGHRA and YSYEKL. Losses at the gene ends were 0 bases for V and 7 bases for J; bases not matched to a gene: 9. The CDR3 reads CASSQELGGGAGGELFF. In nucleotides, the CDR3 is TGCGCCAGCAGCCAAGAGTTGGGCGGGGGGGCCGGCGGGGAGCTGTTTTTT.

The chain links TRBV7-3 to TRBJ2-3; either TRBD1 or TRBD2 may fit D (5 bases each). The CDR3 length is 14 residues. The ends were cut back, 5 bases at V and 0 bases at J, with 9 bases in the middle. Germline V gives CDR1 SGHTA, CDR2 FQGTGA. The CDR3 region is CASSLWDSTDTQYF. CDR3 nucleotide sequence: TGTGCCAGCAGCCTCTGGGACAGCACAGATACGCAGTATTTT.

The rearrangement links TRBV20-1 to TRBJ1-5; D gene unclear. Trimming left V 2 bases short and J 3 bases short, with 11 bases between. Looked up from germline, CDR1 is DFQATT and CDR2 is SNEGSKA (reference sequence). CDR3 size: 14 residues. This chain's CDR3 is CSARIEQYNQPQHF. The CDR3 region has the DNA TGCAGTGCTAGAATCGAGCAGTACAATCAGCCCCAGCATTTT.

The CDR3 nucleotides are TGCGCCAGCAGCTTGGGGATCTCCTACGAGCAGTACGTC. This codes for CASSLGISYEQYV. This chain connects TRBV5-1 to TRBJ2-7; D is uncertain. The CDR3 totals 13 residues. Trimming took off 0 bases at V and 0 bases at J, with 4 bases between the two ends. Germline CDR1 and CDR2: SGHRS and YFSETQ.

The chain recombines TRBV29-1 with TRBJ2-1; no reliable D call. V was shortened by 4 bases and J by 6 bases, with 16 bases between the two germline ends. The CDR3 runs 14 residues. Germline CDR1 reads SQVTM; CDR2 reads ANQGSEA. The CDR3 bases are TGCAGCGTTGTGGAACCAGGAATACTCAATGAGCAGTTCTTC. It translates to CSVVEPGILNEQFF.

This clonotype was picked up a small number of times. The chain employs TRBV6-2 or TRBV6-3 and TRBJ2-7; D is unresolved. CDR1 is MNHEY and CDR2 is SVGEGT in the germline V gene. V was trimmed by 5 bases and J by 3 bases, leaving 8 bases between them. The CDR3 spans 12 residues. CDR3 region: CASSTSNYEQYV. The CDR3 DNA sequence: TGTGCCAGCAGTACATCGAACTACGAGCAGTACGTC.

This clonotype has a handful of counts. This rearrangement joins TRBV25-1 to TRBJ2-6; D unresolved. In germline, CDR1 is MGHDK, CDR2 SYGVNS. This CDR3 contains 16 residues. V lost 4 bases and J lost 0, with 10 bases in between. CDR3 nucleotides: TGTGCCAGCAGTGCCGGCGGCCTCTCTGGGGCCAACGTCCTGACTTTC. This encodes CASSAGGLSGANVLTF.

The gene calls are TRBV28 and TRBJ2-5, with D possibly called TRBD1 or TRBD2 (5 bases each). This CDR3 spans 15 amino acids. Deletions cut 8 bases from V and 3 bases from J, with 19 bases between. CDR1 and CDR2 from the germline V gene are MDHEN and SYDVKM. DNA of the CDR3: TGTGCCAGCCTGTCCGGGACCCCGTACAAAGAGACCCAGTACTTC. Translated, it gives CASLSGTPYKETQYF.